The present TCR beta chain was sequenced within a study of control samples from healthy donors and cancer patients. The germline V gene has CDR1 SGHDT and CDR2 YYEEEE. The CDR3 is made up of 14 amino acids. Trimming took 9 bases from V and 5 from J, leaving 20 bases between them. Sequencing was performed with immunoSEQ multiplex PCR; in TCRdb, only in-frame clones are kept and a portion is missing. The table lists around 55,000 clones, roughly 89% of them singletons. Specimen: PBMCs. V gene TRBV5-6 combines with J gene TRBJ1-1; TRBD1 is a possible D gene (6 bases). The sequence came from a man between 35 and 55 years old with colorectal cancer. DNA for the CDR3: TGTGCCACCCACAGGGTGAGGGAGGGAACTGAAGCTTTCTTT. Translating it yields CATHRVREGTEAFF.